This TCR beta chain stems from a study of cytomegalovirus exposure and HLA in healthy donors. With 60 Vbeta and 13 Jbeta primers, the PCR was carried out. TCRdb's table, derived via immunoSEQ multiplex PCR, lists solely in-frame clones and lacks some. The data show about 190,000 clones, approximately 80% seen once. Germline V lookup: CDR1 SGHVS, CDR2 FNYEAQ. The CDR3 is 14 amino acids. This TCR was recovered from a male donor in good health and CMV-seronegative. V usage is TRBV7-6 and J usage is TRBJ2-5, with a weak D call TRBD1 (5 bases). The DNA end is more similar to TRBJ2-7, so the J call may be wrong. The specimen was PBMCs. For the CDR3, the DNA is TGTGCCAGCAGCTTAGTAACAGGAACCTACGAGCAGTACTTC. Amino acid sequence: CASSLVTGTYEQYF.